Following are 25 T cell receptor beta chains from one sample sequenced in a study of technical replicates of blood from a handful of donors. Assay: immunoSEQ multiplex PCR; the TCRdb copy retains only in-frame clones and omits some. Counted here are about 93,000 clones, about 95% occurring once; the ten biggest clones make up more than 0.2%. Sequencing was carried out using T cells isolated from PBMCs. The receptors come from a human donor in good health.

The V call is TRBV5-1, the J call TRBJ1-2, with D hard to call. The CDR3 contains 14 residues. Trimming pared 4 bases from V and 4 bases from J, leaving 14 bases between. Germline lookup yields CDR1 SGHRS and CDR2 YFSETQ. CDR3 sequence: CASSPTGSAYGYTF. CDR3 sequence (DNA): TGCGCCAGCAGCCCTACCGGGTCGGCCTATGGCTACACCTTC. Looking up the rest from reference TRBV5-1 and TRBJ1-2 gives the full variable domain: KAGVTQTPRYLIKTRGQQVTLSCSPISGHRSVSWYQQTPGQGLQFLFEYFSETQRNKGNFPGRFSGRQFSNSRSEMNVSTLELGDSALYLCASSPTGSAYGYTFGSGTRLTVV.

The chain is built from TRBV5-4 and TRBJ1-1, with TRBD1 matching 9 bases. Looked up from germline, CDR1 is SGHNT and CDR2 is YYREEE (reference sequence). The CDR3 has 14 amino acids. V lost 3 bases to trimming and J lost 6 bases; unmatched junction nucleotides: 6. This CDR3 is CASSWTGDAPEAFF. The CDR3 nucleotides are TGTGCCAGCAGCTGGACAGGGGACGCCCCTGAAGCTTTCTTT.

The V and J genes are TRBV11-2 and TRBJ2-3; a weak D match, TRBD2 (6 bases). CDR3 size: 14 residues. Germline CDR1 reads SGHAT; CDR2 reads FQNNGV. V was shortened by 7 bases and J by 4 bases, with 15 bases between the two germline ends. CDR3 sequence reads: CASTLYGGSDTQYF. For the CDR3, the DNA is TGTGCCAGCACCCTGTATGGGGGGTCAGATACGCAGTATTTT. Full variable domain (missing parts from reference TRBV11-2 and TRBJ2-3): EAGVAQSPRYKIIEKRQSVAFWCNPISGHATLYWYQQILGQGPKLLIQFQNNGVVDDSQLPKDRFSAERLKGVDSTLKIQPAKLEDSAVYLCASTLYGGSDTQYFGPGTRLTVL.

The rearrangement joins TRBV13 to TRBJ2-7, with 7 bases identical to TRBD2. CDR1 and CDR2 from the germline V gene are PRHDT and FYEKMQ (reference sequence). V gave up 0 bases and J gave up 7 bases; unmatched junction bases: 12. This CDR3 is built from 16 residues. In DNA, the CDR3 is TGTGCCAGCAGCTTAGGCCGACTAGCTCCCCTTACGGAGCAGTACTTC. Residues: CASSLGRLAPLTEQYF.

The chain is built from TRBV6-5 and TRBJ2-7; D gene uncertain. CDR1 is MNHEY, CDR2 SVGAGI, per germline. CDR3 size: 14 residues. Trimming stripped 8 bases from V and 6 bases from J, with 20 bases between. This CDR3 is CASPRSPERGEQYF. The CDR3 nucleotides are TGTGCCAGCCCCCGGTCCCCGGAGAGAGGCGAGCAGTACTTC.

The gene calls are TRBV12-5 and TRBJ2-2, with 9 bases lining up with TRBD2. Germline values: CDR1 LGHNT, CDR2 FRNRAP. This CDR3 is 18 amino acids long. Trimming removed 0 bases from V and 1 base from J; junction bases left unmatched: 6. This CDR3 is CASGLVRTSELNTGELFF. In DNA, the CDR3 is TGTGCTAGTGGTTTGGTAAGGACTAGCGAACTGAACACCGGGGAGCTGTTTTTT.

Here the CDR3 DNA reads TGTGCCAGCAGCTTGGATGCTGCGGCTCGGAACGAGCAGTACTTC. It yields the protein CASSLDAAARNEQYF. The chain recombines TRBV5-4 with TRBJ2-7; no firm D call. Trimming removed 0 bases from V and 5 bases from J, with 15 bases in between. CDR1 is SGHNT, CDR2 YYREEE, per germline (reference sequence). This CDR3 contains 15 residues.

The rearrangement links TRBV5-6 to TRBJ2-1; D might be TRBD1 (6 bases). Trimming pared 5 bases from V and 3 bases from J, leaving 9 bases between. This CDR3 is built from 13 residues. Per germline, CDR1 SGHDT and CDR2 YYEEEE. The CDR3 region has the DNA TGTGCCAGCAGTCTGGACAGCTACAATGAGCAGTTCTTC. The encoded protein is CASSLDSYNEQFF.

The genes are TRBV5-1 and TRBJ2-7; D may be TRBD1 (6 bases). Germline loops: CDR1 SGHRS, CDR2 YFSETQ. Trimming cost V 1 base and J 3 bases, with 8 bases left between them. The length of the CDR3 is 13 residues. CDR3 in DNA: TGCGCCAGCAGCTTGACAGGGAGCTACGAGCAGTACTTC. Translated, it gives CASSLTGSYEQYF.

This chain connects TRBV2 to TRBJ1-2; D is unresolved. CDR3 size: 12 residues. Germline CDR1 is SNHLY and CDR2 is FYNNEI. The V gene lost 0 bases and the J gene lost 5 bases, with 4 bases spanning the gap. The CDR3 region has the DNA TGTGCCAGCAGTGAAGCCCTGTATGGCTACACCTTC. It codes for CASSEALYGYTF.

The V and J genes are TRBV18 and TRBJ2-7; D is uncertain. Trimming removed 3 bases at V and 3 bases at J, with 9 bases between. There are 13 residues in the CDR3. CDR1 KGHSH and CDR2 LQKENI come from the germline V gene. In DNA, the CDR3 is TGTGCCAGCTCACCCCAAGAGGTCTACGAGCAGTACTTC. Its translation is CASSPQEVYEQYF.

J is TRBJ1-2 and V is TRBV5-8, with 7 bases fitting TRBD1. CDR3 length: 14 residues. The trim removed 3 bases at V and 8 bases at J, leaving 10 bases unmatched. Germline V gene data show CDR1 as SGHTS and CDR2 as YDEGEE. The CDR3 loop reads CASSWLQGRVGYTF. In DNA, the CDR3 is TGTGCCAGCAGCTGGTTACAGGGGCGAGTGGGCTACACCTTC. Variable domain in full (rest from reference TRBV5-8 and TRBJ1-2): EAGVTQSPTHLIKTRGQQATLRCSPISGHTSVYWYQQALGLGLQFLLWYDEGEERNRGNFPPRFSGRQFPNYSSELNVNALELEDSALYLCASSWLQGRVGYTFGSGTRLTVV.

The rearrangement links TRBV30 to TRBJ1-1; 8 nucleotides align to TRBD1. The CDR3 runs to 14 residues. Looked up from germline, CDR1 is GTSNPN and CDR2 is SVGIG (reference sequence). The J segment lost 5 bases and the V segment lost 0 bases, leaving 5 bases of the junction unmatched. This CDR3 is CAWSVGRGLTEAFF. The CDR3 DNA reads TGTGCCTGGAGTGTAGGCAGGGGGCTGACTGAAGCTTTCTTT.

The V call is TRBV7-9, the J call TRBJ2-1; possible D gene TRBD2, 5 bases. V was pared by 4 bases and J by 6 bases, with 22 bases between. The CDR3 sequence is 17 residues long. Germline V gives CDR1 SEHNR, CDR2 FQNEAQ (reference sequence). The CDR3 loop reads CASSSRPTSQRLNEQFF. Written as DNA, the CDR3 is TGTGCCAGCAGCTCCCGCCCTACTAGTCAAAGGCTCAATGAGCAGTTCTTC.

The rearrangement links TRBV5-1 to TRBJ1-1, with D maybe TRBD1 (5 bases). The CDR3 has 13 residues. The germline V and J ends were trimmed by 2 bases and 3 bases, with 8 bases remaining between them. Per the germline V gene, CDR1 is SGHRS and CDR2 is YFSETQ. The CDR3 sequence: CASSFTGYTEAFF. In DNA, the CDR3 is TGCGCCAGCAGCTTTACAGGTTACACTGAAGCTTTCTTT.

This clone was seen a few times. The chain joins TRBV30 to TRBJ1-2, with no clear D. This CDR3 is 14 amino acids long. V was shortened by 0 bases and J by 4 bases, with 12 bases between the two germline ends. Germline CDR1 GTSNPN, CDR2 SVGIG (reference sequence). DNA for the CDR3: TGTGCCTGGAGTGTCGTCTACTCCGTCTATGGCTACACCTTC. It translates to CAWSVVYSVYGYTF.

CDR3 bases: TGCGCCAGTCGAGTCGGCAGGGTGGACACTGAAGCTTTCTTT. This encodes CASRVGRVDTEAFF. The chain joins TRBV10-1 to TRBJ1-1, with D perhaps TRBD1 (5 bases). This CDR3 comprises 14 residues. With 9 bases removed from V and 3 bases from J, the gap between germline ends came to 17 bases. Germline V gene data show CDR1 as WNHNN and CDR2 as SYGVQD (reference sequence).

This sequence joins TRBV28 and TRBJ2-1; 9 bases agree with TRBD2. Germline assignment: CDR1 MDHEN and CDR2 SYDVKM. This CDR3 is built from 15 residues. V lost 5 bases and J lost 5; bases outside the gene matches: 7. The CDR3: CASSPIAGVHNEQFF. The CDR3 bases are TGTGCCAGCAGTCCTATAGCGGGAGTCCACAATGAGCAGTTCTTC. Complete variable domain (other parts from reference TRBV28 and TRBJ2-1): DVKVTQSSRYLVKRTGEKVFLECVQDMDHENMFWYRQDPGLGLRLIYFSYDVKMKEKGDIPEGYSVSREKKERFSLILESASTNQTSMYLCASSPIAGVHNEQFFGPGTRLTVL.

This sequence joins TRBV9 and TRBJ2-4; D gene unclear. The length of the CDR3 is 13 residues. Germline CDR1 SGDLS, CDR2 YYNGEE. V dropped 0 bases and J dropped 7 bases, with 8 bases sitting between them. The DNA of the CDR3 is TGTGCCAGCAGCGTAGGTCCGAGGAACATTCAGTACTTC. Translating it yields CASSVGPRNIQYF.

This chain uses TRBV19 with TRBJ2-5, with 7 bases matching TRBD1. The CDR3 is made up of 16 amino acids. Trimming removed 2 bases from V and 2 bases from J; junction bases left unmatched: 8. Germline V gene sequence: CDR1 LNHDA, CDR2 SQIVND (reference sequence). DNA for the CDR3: TGTGCCAGTAGTATAAGGGGCAGGGGGATACAAGAGACCCAGTACTTC. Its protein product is CASSIRGRGIQETQYF.

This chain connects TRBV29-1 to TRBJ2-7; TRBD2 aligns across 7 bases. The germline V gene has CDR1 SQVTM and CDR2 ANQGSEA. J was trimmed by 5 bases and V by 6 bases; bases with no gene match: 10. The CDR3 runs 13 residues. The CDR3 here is CSVVGDYPNEQYF. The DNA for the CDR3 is TGCAGCGTAGTTGGGGACTATCCTAACGAGCAGTACTTC.

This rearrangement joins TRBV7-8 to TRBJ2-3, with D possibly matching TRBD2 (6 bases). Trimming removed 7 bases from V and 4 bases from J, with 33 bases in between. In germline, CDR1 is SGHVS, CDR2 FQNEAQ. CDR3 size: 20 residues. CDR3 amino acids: CASTQSHAGPVSPASDTQYF. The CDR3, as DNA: TGTGCCAGCACCCAATCCCATGCGGGACCTGTTTCCCCGGCGTCAGATACGCAGTATTTT.

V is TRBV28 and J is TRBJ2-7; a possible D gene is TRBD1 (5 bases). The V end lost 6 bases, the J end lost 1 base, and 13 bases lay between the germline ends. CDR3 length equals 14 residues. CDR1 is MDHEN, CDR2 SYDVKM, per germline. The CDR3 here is CASRNPGLSYEQYF. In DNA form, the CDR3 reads TGTGCCAGCAGGAACCCAGGGTTGTCCTACGAGCAGTACTTC.

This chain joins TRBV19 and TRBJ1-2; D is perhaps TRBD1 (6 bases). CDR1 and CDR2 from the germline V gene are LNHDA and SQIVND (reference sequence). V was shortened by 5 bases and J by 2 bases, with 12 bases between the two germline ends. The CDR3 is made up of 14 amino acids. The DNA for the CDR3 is TGTGCCAGTAGTTCCCGGGACAACAACTATGGCTACACCTTC. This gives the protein CASSSRDNNYGYTF.

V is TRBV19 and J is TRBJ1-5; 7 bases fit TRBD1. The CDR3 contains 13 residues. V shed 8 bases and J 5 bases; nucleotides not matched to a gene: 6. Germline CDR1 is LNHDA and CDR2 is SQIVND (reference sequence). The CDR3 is CASQTGRDQPQHF. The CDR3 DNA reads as TGTGCCAGTCAGACAGGGCGAGATCAGCCCCAGCATTTT.